A selection of T cell receptor beta chains follows, all from one sample in a study of blood T cell repertoires in COVID-19. Repertoires were generated with immunoSEQ multiplex PCR, while TCRdb's copy carries only in-frame clones and drops some. This table holds about 280,000 clones, roughly 88% found once. Sequencing was carried out using peripheral blood. The receptors shown here come from a man younger than 30 with active or convalescent COVID-19. The CDR3 runs from the conserved cysteine through the conserved F or W. The D gene is left open where the match is weak. Expanded clones get a size class; other rows say once, few or many, or leave the size out.

j_call clone_size v_call d_call cdr3_aa cdr3_nt
TRBJ1-2 - TRBV18 TRBD1 CASSLGQARSSYTF TGTGCCAGCTCCCTCGGACAGGCTCGCTCCTCTTACACCTTC
TRBJ2-2 once TRBV5-4 - CASSLEANLNTGELFF TGTGCCAGCAGCTTGGAAGCGAACCTGAACACCGGGGAGCTGTTTTTT
TRBJ1-6 once TRBV19 TRBD1 CASSIGQGELGSPLHF TGTGCCAGTAGTATAGGACAGGGGGAACTCGGTTCACCCCTCCACTTT
TRBJ2-2 - TRBV5-3 - CARSGGDSANTGELFF TGTGCCAGAAGCGGAGGGGACAGTGCGAACACCGGGGAGCTGTTTTTT
TRBJ1-2 - TRBV29-1 - CSVATEHGYTF TGCAGCGTCGCCACAGAACATGGCTACACCTTC
TRBJ1-6 - TRBV19 - CASSSPPGSHGSPLHF TGTGCCAGTAGTTCCCCCCCCGGGTCCCACGGTTCACCCCTCCACTTT
TRBJ1-2 - TRBV5-6 - CASSLHGPVTNYGYTF TGTGCCAGCAGCCTCCATGGCCCAGTCACTAACTATGGCTACACCTTC
TRBJ1-5 - TRBV18 TRBD1 CASSSYRENRGSVQPQHF TGTGCCAGCTCATCCTACCGGGAAAACAGGGGCTCGGTTCAGCCCCAGCATTTT
TRBJ2-7 - TRBV18 TRBD1 CASSPGQHWEQYF TGTGCCAGCTCACCGGGACAGCATTGGGAGCAGTACTTC
TRBJ1-5 few TRBV19 TRBD1 CASKGWDRGTNQPQHF TGTGCCAGCAAGGGGTGGGACAGGGGAACCAATCAGCCCCAGCATTTT
TRBJ1-2 - TRBV5-6 TRBD1 CASSSDWTGVKGYTF TGTGCCAGCAGCTCAGATTGGACAGGAGTGAAAGGCTACACCTTC
TRBJ1-3 - TRBV10-3 - CAISEHVNSGNTIYF TGTGCCATCAGTGAACACGTCAACTCTGGAAACACCATATATTTT
TRBJ2-7 - TRBV3-1/TRBV3-2 - CASSRRGGLYEQYF TGTGCCAGCAGCAGAAGGGGGGGGCTCTACGAGCAGTACTTC
TRBJ1-6 - TRBV2 TRBD1 CASSAARGPSPLHF TGTGCCAGCAGTGCCGCCAGGGGGCCTTCACCCCTCCACTTT
TRBJ2-7 - TRBV7-8 - CASSRPEAEHQYEQYF TGTGCCAGCAGCCGCCCGGAGGCAGAGCATCAATACGAGCAGTACTTC
TRBJ1-1 - TRBV16 - CASSPIAGVVRAFF TGTGCCAGCAGCCCCATCGCAGGCGTGGTTCGGGCTTTCTTT
TRBJ2-5 few TRBV2 - CASSLTRSQETQYF TGTGCCAGCAGTTTGACTAGATCCCAAGAGACCCAGTACTTC
TRBJ2-2 - TRBV4-3 - CASSQEEQAITGELFF TGCGCCAGCAGCCAAGAAGAACAGGCGATCACCGGGGAGCTGTTTTTT
TRBJ1-5 - TRBV11-2 TRBD1 CASSAGDRAIGEPQHF TGTGCCAGCAGCGCTGGGGACAGGGCGATAGGTGAGCCCCAGCATTTT
TRBJ2-2 - TRBV2 TRBD2 CASRGLAGANTGELFF TGTGCCAGCAGAGGACTAGCGGGGGCGAACACCGGGGAGCTGTTTTTT
TRBJ2-1 - TRBV7-9 TRBD2 CASRGLVNNEQFF TGTGCCAGCAGAGGACTAGTCAACAATGAGCAGTTCTTC
TRBJ2-7 - TRBV5-6 - CASSSYLTGTYEQYF TGTGCCAGCAGCTCCTACCTCACGGGGACCTACGAGCAGTACTTC
TRBJ1-1 - TRBV5-1 - CASSLTGKLNTEAFF TGCGCCAGCAGCTTGACAGGGAAACTGAACACTGAAGCTTTCTTT
TRBJ2-7 - TRBV2 TRBD1 CASSGGTGGYEQYF TGTGCCAGCAGTGGGGGAACAGGGGGCTACGAGCAGTACTTC
TRBJ1-4 once TRBV6-6 - CASAKVVGEKLFF TGTGCCAGCGCAAAGGTAGTCGGGGAAAAACTGTTTTTT
TRBJ1-5 - TRBV7-4 - CASSNQGSNQPQHF TGTGCCAGCAGCAATCAGGGGAGCAATCAGCCCCAGCATTTT
TRBJ1-5 - TRBV19 - CASSPIRYSSDQPQHF TGTGCCAGTAGCCCCATCCGATATAGCTCCGATCAGCCCCAGCATTTT
TRBJ1-3 - TRBV6-5 - CASTPPGNLNTIYF TGTGCCAGCACCCCCCCGGGGAATTTGAACACCATATATTTT
TRBJ1-6 - TRBV2 - CASSRGSSPLHF TGTGCCAGCTCTAGGGGTAGTTCACCCCTCCACTTT
TRBJ2-1 - TRBV7-8 TRBD2 CASSLVQREGNEQFF TGTGCCAGCAGCTTAGTGCAGCGGGAGGGGAATGAGCAGTTCTTC
TRBJ1-2 - TRBV2 - CASSEDSSYGYTF TGTGCCAGCAGCGAGGACAGTTCCTATGGCTACACCTTC
TRBJ1-2 - TRBV7-9 TRBD1 CASREGQDPYGYTF TGTGCCAGCAGAGAAGGACAGGATCCCTATGGCTACACCTTC
TRBJ1-1 - TRBV13 - CATTRGTEAFF TGTGCCACCACGAGAGGCACTGAAGCTTTCTTT
TRBJ2-3 - TRBV9 - CASSARPLDTQYF TGTGCCAGCAGTGCTAGACCTTTAGATACGCAGTATTTT
TRBJ2-7 - TRBV20-1 - CSVTSWYEQYF TGCAGTGTTACTAGTTGGTACGAGCAGTACTTC
TRBJ2-3 - TRBV9 TRBD2 CASTQTSGAWDTQYF TGTGCCAGTACTCAGACTAGCGGGGCTTGGGATACGCAGTATTTT
TRBJ1-1 - TRBV24-1 TRBD1 CATSVRDRVLNTEAFF TGTGCCACCAGTGTTAGGGACAGGGTTTTGAACACTGAAGCTTTCTTT
TRBJ2-7 - TRBV9 TRBD2 CASSVGASGASYEQYF TGTGCCAGCAGCGTAGGGGCTAGCGGGGCCTCCTACGAGCAGTACTTC